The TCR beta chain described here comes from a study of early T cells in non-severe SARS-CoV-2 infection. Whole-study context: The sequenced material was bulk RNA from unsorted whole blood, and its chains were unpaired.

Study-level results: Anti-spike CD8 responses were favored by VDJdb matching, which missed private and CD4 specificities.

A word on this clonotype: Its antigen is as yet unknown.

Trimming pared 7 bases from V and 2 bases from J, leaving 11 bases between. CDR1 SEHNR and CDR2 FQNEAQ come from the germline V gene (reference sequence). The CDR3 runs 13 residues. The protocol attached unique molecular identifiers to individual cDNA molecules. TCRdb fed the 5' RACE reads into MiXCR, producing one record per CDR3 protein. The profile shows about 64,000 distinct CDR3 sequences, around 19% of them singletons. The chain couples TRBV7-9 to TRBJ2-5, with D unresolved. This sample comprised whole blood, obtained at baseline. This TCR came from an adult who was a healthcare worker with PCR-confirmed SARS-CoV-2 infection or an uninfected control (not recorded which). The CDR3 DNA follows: TGTGCCAGCACTCAGTCCTGGCAAGAGACCCAGTACTTC. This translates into CASTQSWQETQYF. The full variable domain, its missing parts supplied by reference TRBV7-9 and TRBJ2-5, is DTGVSQNPRHKITKRGQNVTFRCDPISEHNRLYWYRQTLGQGPEFLTYFQNEAQLEKSRLLSDRFSAERPKGSFSTLEIQRTEQGDSAMYLCASTQSWQETQYFGPGTRLLVL.